This T cell receptor (beta chain) was profiled in a study of blood T cell repertoires in COVID-19. The data were produced by immunoSEQ multiplex PCR, yet TCRdb's version contains in-frame clones alone and is incomplete. The sample contains more than 110,000 clones, over 60% of which appear only once. The TCR was taken from an elderly man with acute or convalescent COVID-19. Sequencing was performed on peripheral blood.

The CDR3 loop reads CASSHREAPTDTQYF. CDR3 sequence (DNA): TGTGCCAGCAGCCACCGAGAGGCACCCACAGATACGCAGTATTTT. The V call is TRBV6-2 or TRBV6-3, the J call TRBJ2-3; the D is unclear. The CDR3 extends over 15 amino acids. Trimming shortened V by 6 bases and J by 2 bases, and 15 bases separated the two germline ends. Germline CDR1 and CDR2: MNHEY and SVGEGT.